The present entry profiles one T cell receptor (beta chain) with its context. There is no known antigen for this receptor. No base quality information exists; no much larger clone differs at one position. The sample originates from a study of blood T cells in healthy people across ages (dated by TCRdb to 2013 to 2016). As for the study more broadly: In model experiments, template switching captured roughly one uniquely barcoded TCR beta cDNA molecule for every two T cells. To track age-related changes in TCR beta repertoire diversity, the study relied on deep sequencing normalized with unique cDNA molecular identifiers. The study analyzed two additional independent replicas of 1 million unique cDNA reads from the same blood draw for two donors, one aged 18 to 29 and one aged 80 or older. Donors were grouped into four age groups: young (average approximately 15 years), middle-aged (roughly 37), aged (roughly 62) and long-lived (just over 80). To avoid experimental bias, donors of different ages were distributed randomly across sequencing lanes.

Results and caveats for the whole study, not just this receptor: The CMV infection status of donors was not known, potentially confounding age-related changes in expanded clonotypes. Observed TCR beta diversity correlated strongly with the percentage of naive T cells measured by flow cytometry. Observed TCR beta diversity per million T cells fell roughly linearly with age, and a significant reduction was already apparent by age roughly 41. The long-lived group showed more naive CD4+ T cells, fewer expanded clones and increased TCR diversity than the aged group, suggesting age selection. Estimates of total diversity from one million sequenced T cells were regarded as lower bounds and underestimates. Because profiling used bulk unsorted PBMCs, naive and antigen-experienced compartments could not be compared conclusively.

Library preparation used 5' RACE. The reads were generated on an Illumina HiSeq 2500. The second PCR ran for about 6 to 12 cycles and used a J-beta primer mix along with a sample-barcoded 5' primer. A template-switch 5' adaptor carrying 12 random nucleotides introduced a unique molecular identifier onto each TCR beta cDNA molecule. Each sample yielded at least 3 million CDR3-containing paired-end reads. The Mint cDNA synthesis kit, primed by a TRBC-specific oligonucleotide, was used to synthesize first-strand cDNA from all RNA. Following uracil-DNA glycosylase treatment, all cDNA underwent a first 18-cycle PCR with the universal primers M1SS and BC2_uni_R. Concerning the study's data processing: Normalization of each sample was performed by random selection of 1 million high-quality reads, each carrying a distinct molecular identifier. Instead of being binned into consensus sequences, reads with shared molecular identifiers were discarded. MiTCR, run with a Q25 quality threshold and the strictest error-elimination algorithm, handled CDR3 identification, clonotype clustering and error correction. A nonparametric unseen species model with Euler transformation was used to estimate a lower bound on total TCR beta diversity. The raw public data were reprocessed by TCRdb itself: fastp quality trimming at Q25, MiXCR clonotype calling, in-frame beta chains only. Under each unique CDR3 protein, matching rows form one entry showing the most common genes and DNA. V and J calls and clone size were set by TCRdb, not the authors. The sample has over 1,200,000 distinct CDR3 sequences on record, roughly 60% of them singletons. The ten largest clones add up to over 5.5% of the sample.

Including the terminal cysteine and phenylalanine, the CDR3 comprises 14 residues. The kept DNA is CDR3 alone, 42 bases in frame from the first base. CDR1 and CDR2 were assigned from the germline V gene as SQVTM and ANQGSEA. The V end gives up 1 base and the J end 9 bases, leaving 7 bases in the junction not matched to a gene. Systemically healthy Caucasian individuals from Russia, approximately 39 in total and aged about 6 to 95 years, were included as donors. Roughly 10 milliliters of peripheral blood were collected from each donor into EDTA-treated Vacutainer tubes. Ficoll-Paque density-gradient centrifugation was used to isolate PBMCs, with at least 6 million obtained per sample. Trizol reagent was used to extract total RNA from PBMCs, with at least 5 micrograms per sample. For every donor, an aliquot of PBMCs went through flow cytometry to measure the percentages of naive CD45RAhigh/CD27high T cells.

The V and J genes are TRBV29-1 and TRBJ2-1, with 9 central nucleotides matching TRBD1. The TCR originated in a man aged 18 to 35 in good health. The sample consisted of blood. The bases read TGCAGCGTTGAAGGGGGACAGGGTGGAAGTGAGCAGTTCTTC. Its protein product is CSVEGGQGGSEQFF.